The source of this T cell receptor (beta chain) is a study of blood T cell repertoires in COVID-19. Study-wide context: The samples span acute and convalescent COVID-19 from the United States, Italy and Spain. The cDNA or gDNA used as material had been derived from T cells, B-cell-depleted T cells, or PBMCs.

Seattle participants joined during active infection and were tracked over time. The authors' processing: From reference gene primer amplification, estimates of nucleated cell counts were derived. Only in-frame clones appear in the TCRdb table, and some are missing; sequencing was by immunoSEQ multiplex PCR. V and J calls plus clone size are reproduced from that table; the DNA served to infer D and trimming. The sample holds more than 300,000 clones, nearly 90% seen once. CDR1 and CDR2 from the germline V gene are SGHKS and YYEKEE (reference sequence). Unmatched junction bases numbered 13, after V lost 4 bases and J lost 4 bases. The CDR3 extends over 16 amino acids.

The material sequenced was peripheral blood. The receptor's source is a woman between 40 and 55 years old with COVID-19, enrolled during active disease. The V call is TRBV5-5, the J call TRBJ1-1, with 7 nucleotides matching TRBD1. The CDR3 spells CASSTRQGAGGTEAFF. DNA for the CDR3: TGTGCCAGCAGCACGCGACAGGGTGCGGGGGGCACTGAAGCTTTCTTT.